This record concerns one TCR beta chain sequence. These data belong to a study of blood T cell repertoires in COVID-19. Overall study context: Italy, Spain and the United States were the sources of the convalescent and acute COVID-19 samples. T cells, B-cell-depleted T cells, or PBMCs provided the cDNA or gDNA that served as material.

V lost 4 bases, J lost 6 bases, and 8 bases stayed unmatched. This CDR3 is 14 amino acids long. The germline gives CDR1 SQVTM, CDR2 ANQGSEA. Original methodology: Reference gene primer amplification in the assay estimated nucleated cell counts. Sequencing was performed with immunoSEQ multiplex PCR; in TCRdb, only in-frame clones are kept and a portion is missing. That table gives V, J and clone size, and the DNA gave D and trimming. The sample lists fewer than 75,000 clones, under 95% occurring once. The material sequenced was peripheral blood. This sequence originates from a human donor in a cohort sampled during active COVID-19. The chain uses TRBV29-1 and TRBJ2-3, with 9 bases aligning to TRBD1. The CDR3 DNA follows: TGCAGCGTTGTCAGACAGGGGGTTGGGGATACGCAGTATTTT. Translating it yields CSVVRQGVGDTQYF.